This T cell receptor beta chain was captured by sequencing in a study of cytomegalovirus exposure and HLA in healthy donors. Study-level results: Cytomegalovirus-associated TCR beta chains were listed, numbering some 150.

This clone was detected only once. The antigen is undetermined. The V segment lost 3 bases and the J segment 5 bases; nucleotides outside the gene matches: 4. Germline CDR1 SGHTA, CDR2 FQGNSA. This CDR3 comprises 14 residues. The PCR had 60 Vbeta and 13 Jbeta primers. Using immunoSEQ multiplex PCR, the repertoire was profiled, and TCRdb retains in-frame clones only, with some absent. The data hold under 150,000 clones, with around 78% observed a single time. The receptor's source is a woman between 45 and 65 years old in good health and CMV-seronegative. What was sequenced was PBMCs. The chain carries TRBV7-2 and TRBJ1-5; 7 bases are a match to TRBD1. The CDR3 nucleotides are TGTGCCAGCAGCTTGAGGGGGCCGGATCAGCCCCAGCATTTT. Translating gives CASSLRGPDQPQHF.